This record looks at one T cell receptor (beta chain) sequence and its context. Time point meaning: persistent/refractory GD, antithyroid drugs over 5 years with positive TRAb. The TCR library was made from RNA that had been extracted from PBMCs in TRIzol. The CDR3 loop spans 14 amino acids. CDR1 and CDR2 (germline): SQVTM, ANQGSEA. V dropped 5 bases and J dropped 6 bases, with 17 bases sitting between them. The sample belongs to a study of regulatory T cells in long-lasting Graves disease. Construction of TCR beta libraries relied on iRepertoire HTBI primers and on Arm-PCR targeting CDR3 regions. From the multiplex PCR reads, TCRdb called clonotypes with MiXCR, one entry per CDR3 protein. The table shows a few hundred thousand distinct CDR3 sequences, with more than 20% occurring only once.

The sample here was peripheral blood mononuclear cells (PBMCs), taken when the disease was refractory, from a patient treated with antithyroid drugs. This sequence joins TRBV29-1 and TRBJ2-4; D may match TRBD1 or TRBD2 (5 bases each). The clonotype originates from a woman aged 40-49 years with Graves disease. CDR3 DNA: TGCAGCGTTATGGTCCCCGGGGCTGGAAACATTCAGTACTTC. Residues: CSVMVPGAGNIQYF.